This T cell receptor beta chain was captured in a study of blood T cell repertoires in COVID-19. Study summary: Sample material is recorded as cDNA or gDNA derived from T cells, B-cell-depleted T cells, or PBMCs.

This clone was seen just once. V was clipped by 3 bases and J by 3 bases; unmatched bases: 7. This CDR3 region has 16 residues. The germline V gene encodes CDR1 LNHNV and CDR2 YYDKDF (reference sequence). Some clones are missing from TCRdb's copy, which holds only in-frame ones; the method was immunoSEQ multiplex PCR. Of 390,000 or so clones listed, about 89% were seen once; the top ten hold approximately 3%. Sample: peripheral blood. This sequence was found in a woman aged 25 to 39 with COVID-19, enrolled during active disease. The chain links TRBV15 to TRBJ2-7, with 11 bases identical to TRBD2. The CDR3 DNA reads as TGTGCCACCAGCAGGTTGGGGACTAGCGGCCTCTACGAGCAGTACGTC. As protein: CATSRLGTSGLYEQYV.